A selection of T cell receptor beta chains follows, all from one sample in a study of cytomegalovirus exposure and HLA in healthy donors. Using immunoSEQ multiplex PCR, the repertoire was profiled, and TCRdb retains in-frame clones only, with some absent. The sample includes 25,000 to 35,000 clones, 35% to 55% seen only once; the top ten take roughly 1.9%. The sequencing input was PBMCs. These TCRs come from a woman aged 45-60 years in good health and CMV-seronegative. Both conserved end residues are part of each CDR3. Fields, in order: clone size, D gene, V gene, J gene, CDR3 DNA, CDR3 protein. The D gene is left open where the match is weak. The size field is filled for only some rows; it gives once, few, many or a size class.

>few|TRBD2|TRBV7-2|TRBJ2-3
TGTGCCAGCAGCTTCTCGGCCAGACTAGCGGGACCAGATACGCAGTATTTT
CASSFSARLAGPDTQYF
>.|.|TRBV30|TRBJ1-1
TGTGCCTCTACAGGGTGGAGGAGGACTGAAGCTTTCTTT
CASTGWRRTEAFF
>.|TRBD1|TRBV29-1|TRBJ2-7
TGCAGCGTTGGGCGCGACAGGGGGCTTTTCTACGAGCAGTACTTC
CSVGRDRGLFYEQYF
>.|.|TRBV5-4|TRBJ2-7
TGTGCCAGCAGCTTTCCAGGGCTGGACGAGCAGTACTTC
CASSFPGLDEQYF
>few|TRBD1|TRBV30|TRBJ2-2
TGTGCCTGGACGACAGGGCACACCGGGGAGCTGTTTTTT
CAWTTGHTGELFF
>.|TRBD1|TRBV19|TRBJ1-1
TGTGCCAGTAGTATAGGAGGGGGCTGGACTGAAGCTTTCTTT
CASSIGGGWTEAFF
>.|.|TRBV7-9|TRBJ2-2
TGTGCCAGCAGCCCTGGCAGGAGGGCGGCCGGGGAGCTGTTTTTT
CASSPGRRAAGELFF
>few|TRBD1|TRBV6-1|TRBJ2-3
TGTGCCAGCATTCTCTTCGACAGGGATTTAGATACGCAGTATTTT
CASILFDRDLDTQYF
>few|.|TRBV2|TRBJ1-2
TGTGCCAGCAGGAGGGCAACCTATGGCTACACCTTC
CASRRATYGYTF
>.|TRBD1|TRBV19|TRBJ1-2
TGTGCCAGTAGTATAACAGGGGGCCGGGGCTACACCTTC
CASSITGGRGYTF
>.|.|TRBV6-5|TRBJ2-6
TGTGCCAGCAGAAGAGGGTTTGGGGCCAACGTCCTGACTTTC
CASRRGFGANVLTF
>.|.|TRBV7-9|TRBJ2-1
TGTGCCAGCAGCTTAGAGGGGTCCTACAATGAGCAGTTCTTC
CASSLEGSYNEQFF
>once|.|TRBV10-3|TRBJ2-2
TGTGCCATCAGTGAAGGCTCCTCGTCGACACCCGGGGAGCTGTTTTTT
CAISEGSSSTPGELFF
>once|.|TRBV5-6|TRBJ2-3
TGTGCCAGCAGCTTGGTTTTGTTAGCCCTCACAGATACGCAGTATTTT
CASSLVLLALTDTQYF
>few|.|TRBV6-5|TRBJ2-3
TGTGCCAGCAGCCGCGGGAATGCAGATACGCAGTATTTT
CASSRGNADTQYF
>.|.|TRBV2|TRBJ1-2
TGTGCCAGCAGTGATCCGGGCTACACCTTC
CASSDPGYTF
>once|TRBD1|TRBV5-1|TRBJ2-2
TGCGCCAGCAGCTCCAGACAGGGGAACACCGGGGAGCTGTTTTTT
CASSSRQGNTGELFF
>few|.|TRBV6-5|TRBJ1-1
TGTGCCAGCAGTTACGGGGCCGAGGGGGATCAAGCTTTCTTT
CASSYGAEGDQAFF
>.|TRBD1|TRBV30|TRBJ2-2
TGTGCCTGGCCCCAGGGGGCCGGGGAGCTGTTTTTT
CAWPQGAGELFF
>.|TRBD1|TRBV10-3|TRBJ1-1
TGTGCCATCAGTGGGGACAGGGCGAAGAACACTGAAGCTTTCTTT
CAISGDRAKNTEAFF
>.|TRBD1|TRBV10-1|TRBJ2-5
TGCGCCAGCAGCAGGGGGACAGAAAGTACGGAGACCCAGTACTTC
CASSRGTESTETQYF
>few|TRBD2|TRBV2|TRBJ2-3
TGTGCCAGCGGCCCGGGACTAGCCAGGGATACGCAGTATTTT
CASGPGLARDTQYF
>.|.|TRBV19|TRBJ1-5
TGTGCCAGTAGTATGTCGACAGGCCACCATCAGCCCCAGCATTTT
CASSMSTGHHQPQHF
>.|.|TRBV14|TRBJ2-6
TGTGCCAGCAGCCAAGTAGAGAGGTACGGGTACGCTGGGGCCAACGTCCTGACTTTC
CASSQVERYGYAGANVLTF
>few|.|TRBV10-3|TRBJ1-3
TGTGCCATCAGTGGGAGGGACTCTGGAAACACCATATATTTT
CAISGRDSGNTIYF
>once|.|TRBV6-5|TRBJ2-7
TGTGCCAGCAGTTACTCGACGGAGGGCGTCGGCGAGCAGTACTTC
CASSYSTEGVGEQYF
>.|.|TRBV27|TRBJ1-1
TGTGCCAGCAGTTTATTCCGGGGAACTGAAGCTTTCTTT
CASSLFRGTEAFF
>few|.|TRBV15|TRBJ2-1
TGTGCCACCAGCAGACAGACGGGACTTTCATCCTGGGGCAATGAGCAGTTCTTC
CATSRQTGLSSWGNEQFF
>few|TRBD1|TRBV5-1|TRBJ1-1
TGCGCCAGCAGCCACCTGACAGGGGCGAACACTGAAGCTTTCTTT
CASSHLTGANTEAFF
>.|TRBD1|TRBV27|TRBJ1-5
TGTGCCAGCAGTGCGCGACAGGGTCCCAATCAGCCCCAGCATTTT
CASSARQGPNQPQHF
>few|.|TRBV29-1|TRBJ1-5
TGCAGCGTTGTAAATCCAGGGGTAGGCAATCAGCCCCAGCATTTT
CSVVNPGVGNQPQHF
>.|.|TRBV7-2|TRBJ1-2
TGTGCCAGCAGCTTAGAAGGGCGGGGGCCGCGCGGAAGGGATGGCTACACCTTC
CASSLEGRGPRGRDGYTF
>.|TRBD1|TRBV5-6|TRBJ1-5
TGTGCCAGCAGCATGCGACAGGGGGCTCCCCAGCCCCAGCATTTT
CASSMRQGAPQPQHF